A selection of T cell receptor beta chains follows, all from one sample in a study of identical twins. TCRdb reprocessed the 5' RACE reads with MiXCR, giving one entry per CDR3 protein. The sample shows some 570,000 distinct CDR3 sequences, 20% to 25% of them seen only once. These data are also associated with another study on yellow fever vaccine responses in identical twins.

Sequencing was done on a sample of CD4+ T cells sorted from blood. The receptors were gathered from a woman aged 18-29 years in good health. The conserved cysteine and the conserved F or W are not part of the CDR3 here. Fields, in order: D gene, CDR3 length, J gene, V gene, CDR3 protein. The D gene is left open where the match is weak.

d_gene: -
len: 10
j_gene: TRBJ2-2
v_gene: TRBV29-1
CDR3aa: SVGGGTGELF

d_gene: -
len: 11
j_gene: TRBJ2-7
v_gene: TRBV20-1
CDR3aa: SASPEWRPEQY

d_gene: -
len: 10
j_gene: TRBJ1-3
v_gene: TRBV25-1
CDR3aa: ASSEMGNTIY

d_gene: -
len: 14
j_gene: TRBJ2-3
v_gene: TRBV5-1
CDR3aa: ASSLVEGLYTDTQY

d_gene: TRBD2
len: 12
j_gene: TRBJ2-2
v_gene: TRBV2
CDR3aa: ASQTSGVAGELF

d_gene: TRBD2
len: 13
j_gene: TRBJ2-7
v_gene: TRBV7-2
CDR3aa: ASSYIGGRLYEQY

d_gene: TRBD2
len: 13
j_gene: TRBJ2-2
v_gene: TRBV6-5
CDR3aa: ASSYASGRPGELF

d_gene: TRBD2
len: 14
j_gene: TRBJ2-7
v_gene: TRBV5-6
CDR3aa: ASSEDGLAGFLEQY

d_gene: -
len: 11
j_gene: TRBJ2-3
v_gene: TRBV20-1
CDR3aa: SASAGSTDTQY

d_gene: TRBD2
len: 14
j_gene: TRBJ2-1
v_gene: TRBV5-1
CDR3aa: ASSPAPLAGDNEQF

d_gene: -
len: 13
j_gene: TRBJ2-5
v_gene: TRBV29-1
CDR3aa: SVERGFGPQETQY

d_gene: TRBD2
len: 17
j_gene: TRBJ2-3
v_gene: TRBV5-4
CDR3aa: ASSLGRGRADGTTDTQY

d_gene: -
len: 13
j_gene: TRBJ1-3
v_gene: TRBV6-5
CDR3aa: ASSYQRDTGNTIY

d_gene: TRBD2
len: 14
j_gene: TRBJ2-7
v_gene: TRBV7-3
CDR3aa: ASSAGTSGSSYEQY

d_gene: TRBD2
len: 14
j_gene: TRBJ2-2
v_gene: TRBV27
CDR3aa: ASSLWGGGQAGELF

d_gene: -
len: 13
j_gene: TRBJ2-6
v_gene: TRBV5-1
CDR3aa: ASSLAPSGANVLT

d_gene: -
len: 11
j_gene: TRBJ2-3
v_gene: TRBV19
CDR3aa: ASSIGSLDTQY

d_gene: -
len: 12
j_gene: TRBJ2-5
v_gene: TRBV3-1
CDR3aa: ASSQGIGLPHQY

d_gene: TRBD2
len: 14
j_gene: TRBJ2-2
v_gene: TRBV20-1
CDR3aa: SARSRTSGITGELF

d_gene: -
len: 12
j_gene: TRBJ1-3
v_gene: TRBV29-1
CDR3aa: SVEPGTSGNTIY

d_gene: -
len: 13
j_gene: TRBJ2-1
v_gene: TRBV7-3
CDR3aa: ASSLSAGPVGEQF

d_gene: -
len: 11
j_gene: TRBJ2-1
v_gene: TRBV10-3
CDR3aa: AISESGRDEQF

d_gene: -
len: 11
j_gene: TRBJ1-6
v_gene: TRBV7-9
CDR3aa: ASSSGLNSPLH

d_gene: -
len: 15
j_gene: TRBJ2-5
v_gene: TRBV28
CDR3aa: ASSSPSTGYWSETQY